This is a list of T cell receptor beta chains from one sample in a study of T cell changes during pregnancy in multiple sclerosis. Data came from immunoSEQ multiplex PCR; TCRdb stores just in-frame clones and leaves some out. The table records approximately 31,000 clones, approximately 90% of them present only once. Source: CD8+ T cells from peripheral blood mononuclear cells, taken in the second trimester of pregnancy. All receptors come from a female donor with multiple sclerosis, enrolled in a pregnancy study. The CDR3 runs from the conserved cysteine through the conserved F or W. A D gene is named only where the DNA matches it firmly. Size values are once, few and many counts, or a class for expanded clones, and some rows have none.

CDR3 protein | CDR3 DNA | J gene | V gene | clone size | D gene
CASSLGLAADEQFF | TGTGCCAGCAGCCTGGGACTAGCGGCCGATGAGCAGTTCTTC | TRBJ2-1 | TRBV27 | - | TRBD2
CASSYPGQGYEQYF | TGCGCCAGCAGTTACCCGGGACAGGGCTACGAGCAGTACTTC | TRBJ2-7 | TRBV5-1 | - | TRBD1
CASSPLAGSSYNEQFF | TGTGCCAGTAGTCCCCTTGCGGGGAGCTCCTACAATGAGCAGTTCTTC | TRBJ2-1 | TRBV19 | - | -
CASSPHVEAGKYNEQFF | TGTGCCAGCAGCCCACACGTGGAGGCGGGAAAGTACAATGAGCAGTTCTTC | TRBJ2-1 | TRBV2 | - | -
CASSAGDREQFF | TGCGCCAGCAGCGCGGGAGACCGAGAGCAGTTCTTC | TRBJ2-1 | TRBV4-3 | - | TRBD2
CASSPNDRVEKLFF | TGTGCCAGCAGTCCGAACGACAGGGTTGAAAAACTGTTTTTT | TRBJ1-4 | TRBV27 | - | TRBD1
CASSQDLGTGGVVELEVYEQFF | TGCGCCAGCAGCCAAGATCTGGGGACAGGGGGTGTTGTCGAACTAGAGGTATATGAGCAGTTCTTC | TRBJ2-1 | TRBV4-3 | - | TRBD1
CASSLAETWNTGELFF | TGTGCCAGCAGCTTAGCGGAGACATGGAACACCGGGGAGCTGTTTTTT | TRBJ2-2 | TRBV5-6 | - | -
CAWQGLADYEQYF | TGTGCCTGGCAGGGACTAGCGGACTACGAGCAGTACTTC | TRBJ2-7 | TRBV30 | - | TRBD2
CASSARLAGGYSGANVLTF | TGTGCCAGCAGTGCCCGGCTAGCGGGAGGGTACTCTGGGGCCAACGTCCTGACTTTC | TRBJ2-6 | TRBV27 | - | TRBD2
CASSSEVSGLAGEAEFF | TGTGCCAGCAGCTCTGAAGTATCGGGACTAGCGGGAGAGGCCGAGTTCTTC | TRBJ2-1 | TRBV7-9 | - | TRBD2
CATSRDRLATYTGELFF | TGTGCCACCAGCAGAGATCGACTAGCGACGTACACCGGGGAGCTGTTTTTT | TRBJ2-2 | TRBV15 | - | TRBD2
CASSSETDTGLGYGYTF | TGTGCCAGCAGCTCCGAAACCGATACAGGGTTGGGCTATGGCTACACCTTC | TRBJ1-2 | TRBV5-4 | - | -
CASSPGRTNTEAFF | TGTGCCAGCAGTCCGGGGAGGACGAACACTGAAGCTTTCTTT | TRBJ1-1 | TRBV28 | - | -
CASSLTGLAYYEQYF | TGTGCCAGCAGTTTAACGGGACTAGCGTACTACGAGCAGTACTTC | TRBJ2-7 | TRBV28 | once | TRBD2
CASSEASAGLDQPQHF | TGTGCCAGCAGTGAAGCGTCGGCAGGGTTGGATCAGCCCCAGCATTTT | TRBJ1-5 | TRBV2 | - | -
CASSFVIGQPQHF | TGTGCCAGCAGTTTCGTGATCGGTCAGCCCCAGCATTTT | TRBJ1-5 | TRBV28 | few | -
CASSQRTGGTNEQYF | TGTGCCAGCAGCCAGAGGACAGGGGGCACCAATGAGCAGTACTTC | TRBJ2-7 | TRBV4-2 | - | TRBD1
CASSPRLDQGTKADTQYF | TGTGCCAGCAGTCCTCGACTAGACCAAGGGACCAAGGCAGATACGCAGTATTTT | TRBJ2-3 | TRBV27 | once | -
CASSPRDYNEQFF | TGTGCCAGCAGCCCCCGGGATTACAATGAGCAGTTCTTC | TRBJ2-1 | TRBV7-9 | - | -
CASSLLGSDEEQYF | TGTGCCAGCAGCTTACTTGGCAGCGATGAAGAGCAGTACTTC | TRBJ2-7 | TRBV7-2 | once | -
CASSWDRGLEQYF | TGTGCCAGCAGCTGGGACAGGGGGCTCGAGCAGTACTTC | TRBJ2-7 | TRBV5-5 | - | TRBD1
CASSEGGLAKNIQYF | TGCGCCAGCAGTGAGGGCGGCTTAGCCAAAAACATTCAGTACTTC | TRBJ2-4 | TRBV10-2 | few | -
CATVAGPNNEQFF | TGTGCCACCGTGGCAGGGCCTAATAATGAGCAGTTCTTC | TRBJ2-1 | TRBV2 | - | -
CASSSGLAGSYNEQFF | TGTGCCAGCAGCTCGGGACTAGCGGGATCTTACAATGAGCAGTTCTTC | TRBJ2-1 | TRBV7-6 | - | TRBD2
CASSLSAGLNTEAFF | TGTGCCAGCAGTTTATCGGCCGGGTTGAACACTGAAGCTTTCTTT | TRBJ1-1 | TRBV27 | - | -